Detailed here is one T cell receptor (beta chain). Its antigen is unknown. The entry originates in a study of T cell clonotyping in hematopoietic cell transplantation. Study outcomes and limitations: Broader posttransplant TCR repertoire diversity was predicted by graft donor and pretransplant recipient Inverse Simpson Index values. After transplant, recipient diversity fell while pathologically expanded clonotypes grew through day 180.

The table came from immunoSEQ multiplex PCR; TCRdb's copy has only in-frame clones and leaves some out. Altogether some 40,000 clones are present, around 94% being singletons, with the ten largest covering about 0.86%. V lost 1 base and J lost 2, with 6 bases in between. CDR1 and CDR2 from the germline V gene are SGHRS and YFSETQ. The CDR3 is 14 amino acids. The sequencing sample was made of peripheral blood mononuclear cells. The sequence derives from a woman in her forties or fifties in good health. Some clones in this sample may be carry-over from other donors' samples. This rearrangement joins TRBV5-1 to TRBJ2-2; no firm D call. The CDR3 is CASSLTGNTGELFF. CDR3 bases: TGCGCCAGCAGCTTGACGGGTAACACCGGGGAGCTGTTTTTT. Full variable domain (missing parts from reference TRBV5-1 and TRBJ2-2): KAGVTQTPRYLIKTRGQQVTLSCSPISGHRSVSWYQQTPGQGLQFLFEYFSETQRNKGNFPGRFSGRQFSNSRSEMNVSTLELGDSALYLCASSLTGNTGELFFGEGSRLTVL.